The next 6 T cell receptor beta chains were all read from a single sample in a study of blood T cell repertoires in COVID-19. Clones were read by immunoSEQ multiplex PCR, and TCRdb kept only the in-frame ones, dropping some. The sample lists about 240,000 clones; 87% were seen once. Sequencing was performed on peripheral blood. These receptors were obtained from a man aged 60 to 69 who had recovered from COVID-19.

The V call is TRBV11-2, the J call TRBJ2-3, with D possibly being TRBD1 (6 bases). Germline V lookup: CDR1 SGHAT, CDR2 FQNNGV. The CDR3 extends over 16 amino acids. The V and J ends lost 6 bases and 2 bases respectively, with 18 bases between them. This CDR3 is CASSPRRDTYTDTQYF. The CDR3 nucleotides are TGTGCCAGCAGTCCAAGAAGGGACACATACACAGATACGCAGTATTTT.

The V and J genes are TRBV7-6 and TRBJ2-1; D might be TRBD2 (5 bases). Trimming left V 5 bases short and J 2 bases short, with 13 bases between. Germline values: CDR1 SGHVS, CDR2 FNYEAQ. The length of the CDR3 is 15 residues. The CDR3 region has the DNA TGTGCCAGCAGCCCGGGAACCGTGACCTACAATGAGCAGTTCTTC. Its translation is CASSPGTVTYNEQFF.

The chain is built from TRBV2 and TRBJ2-1, with a tentative D call TRBD1 (8 bases). The V and J ends lost 7 bases and 0 bases respectively, with 22 bases between them. Germline V gives CDR1 SNHLY, CDR2 FYNNEI. CDR3 length: 18 residues. CDR3 sequence (DNA): TGTGCCAGCAAAACAGGGGGGGGTAGGCGGCGCTCCTACAATGAGCAGTTCTTC. It specifies CASKTGGGRRRSYNEQFF. The whole variable domain, filled in from reference TRBV2 and TRBJ2-1, reads EPEVTQTPSHQVTQMGQEVILRCVPISNHLYFYWYRQILGQKVEFLVSFYNNEISEKSEIFDDQFSVERPDGSNFTLKIRSTKLEDSAMYFCASKTGGGRRRSYNEQFFGPGTRLTVL.

The chain has TRBV5-1 and TRBJ2-7; TRBD1 matches 7 bases. J was trimmed by 5 bases and V by 0 bases; bases with no gene match: 2. The CDR3 consists of 13 residues. CDR1 SGHRS and CDR2 YFSETQ come from the germline V gene. CDR3 residues: CASSLGQGNEQYV. The CDR3, as DNA: TGCGCCAGCAGCTTGGGACAGGGAAACGAGCAGTACGTC.

This clone was picked up one time. V gene TRBV11-2 combines with J gene TRBJ2-7, with 7 bases fitting TRBD2. This CDR3 is 15 amino acids long. The V gene end was trimmed by 5 bases and the J gene end by 0 bases; junction bases not matched to a gene: 7. In germline, CDR1 is SGHAT, CDR2 FQNNGV. This CDR3 is CASSPRGTSSYEQYF. CDR3 in DNA: TGTGCCAGCAGCCCGCGGGGGACGTCCTCCTACGAGCAGTACTTC.

The V gene is TRBV19, the J gene TRBJ2-7; D ambiguous. Germline values: CDR1 LNHDA, CDR2 SQIVND (reference sequence). The CDR3 totals 16 residues. V was trimmed by 5 bases and J by 0 bases, leaving 17 bases between them. The CDR3 DNA reads as TGTGCCAGTAGTTCCGACCCCGGAGTCCCCTCCTACGAGCAGTACTTC. Translated, it gives CASSSDPGVPSYEQYF.